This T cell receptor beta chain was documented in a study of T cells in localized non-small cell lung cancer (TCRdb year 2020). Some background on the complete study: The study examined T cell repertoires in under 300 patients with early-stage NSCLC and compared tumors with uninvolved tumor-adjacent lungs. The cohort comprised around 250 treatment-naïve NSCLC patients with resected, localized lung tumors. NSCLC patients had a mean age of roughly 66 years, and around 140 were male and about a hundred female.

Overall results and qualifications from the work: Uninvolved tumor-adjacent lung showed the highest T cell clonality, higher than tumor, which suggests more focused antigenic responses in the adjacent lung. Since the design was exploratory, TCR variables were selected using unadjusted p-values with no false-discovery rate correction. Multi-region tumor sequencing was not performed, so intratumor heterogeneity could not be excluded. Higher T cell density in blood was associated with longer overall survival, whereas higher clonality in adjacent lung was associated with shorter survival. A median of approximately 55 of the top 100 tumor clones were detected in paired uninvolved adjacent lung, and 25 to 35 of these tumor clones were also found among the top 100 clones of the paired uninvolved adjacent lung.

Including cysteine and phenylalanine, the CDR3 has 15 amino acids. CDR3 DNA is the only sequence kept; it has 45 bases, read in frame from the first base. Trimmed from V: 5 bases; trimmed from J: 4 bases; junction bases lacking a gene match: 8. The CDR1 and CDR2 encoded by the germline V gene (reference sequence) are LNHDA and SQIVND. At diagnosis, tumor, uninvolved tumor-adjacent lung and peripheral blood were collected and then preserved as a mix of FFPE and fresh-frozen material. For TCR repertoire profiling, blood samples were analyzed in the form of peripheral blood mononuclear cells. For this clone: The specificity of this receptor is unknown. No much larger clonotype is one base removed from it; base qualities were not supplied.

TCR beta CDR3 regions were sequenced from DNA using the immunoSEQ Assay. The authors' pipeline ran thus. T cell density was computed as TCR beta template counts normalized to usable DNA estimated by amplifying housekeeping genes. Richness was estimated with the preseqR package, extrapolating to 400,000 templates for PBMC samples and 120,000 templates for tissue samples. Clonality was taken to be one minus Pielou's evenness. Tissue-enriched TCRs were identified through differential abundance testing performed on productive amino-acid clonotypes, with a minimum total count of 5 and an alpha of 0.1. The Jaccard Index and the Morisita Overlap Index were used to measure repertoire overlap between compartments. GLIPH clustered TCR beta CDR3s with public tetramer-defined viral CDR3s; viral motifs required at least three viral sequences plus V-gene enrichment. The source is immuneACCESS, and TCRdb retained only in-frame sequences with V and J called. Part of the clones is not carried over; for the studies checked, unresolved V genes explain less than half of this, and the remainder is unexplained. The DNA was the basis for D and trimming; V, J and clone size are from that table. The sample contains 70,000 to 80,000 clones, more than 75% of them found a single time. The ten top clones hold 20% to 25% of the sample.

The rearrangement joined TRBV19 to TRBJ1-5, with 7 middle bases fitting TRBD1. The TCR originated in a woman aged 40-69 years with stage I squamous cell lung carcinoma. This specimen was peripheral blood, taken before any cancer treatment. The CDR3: CASSLRDRGNQPQHF. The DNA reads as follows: TGTGCCAGTAGTCTTCGGGACAGAGGAAATCAGCCCCAGCATTTT.